Following are 29 T cell receptor beta chains from one sample sequenced in a study of T cells in Graves' hyperthyroidism and ophthalmopathy. Researchers took RNA transcripts and amplified the TCR beta CDR3 regions from them. The HTBI primer set was used in a first-round RT-PCR of the TCR CDR3. TCRdb passed the multiplex PCR reads through MiXCR, listing each CDR3 protein once. The sample has around 500,000 distinct CDR3 sequences; around 16% are singletons. The sequencing sample was made of blood. These receptors were taken from a woman aged 25-40 years with Graves' ophthalmopathy.

This clonotype showed up many times. The chain employs TRBV28 and TRBJ1-5, with 8 bases lining up with TRBD1. V was pared by 2 bases and J by 3 bases, with 0 bases of the junction left unmatched. Germline V lookup: CDR1 MDHEN, CDR2 SYDVKM. The CDR3 has 14 residues. CDR3 bases: TGTGCCAGCAGTTTACAGGGGGCCAATCAGCCCCAGCATTTT. Its protein is CASSLQGANQPQHF. Full variable domain (remainder filled in from reference TRBV28 and TRBJ1-5): DVKVTQSSRYLVKRTGEKVFLECVQDMDHENMFWYRQDPGLGLRLIYFSYDVKMKEKGDIPEGYSVSREKKERFSLILESASTNQTSMYLCASSLQGANQPQHFGDGTRLSIL.

This clonotype was recorded at least ten times. The rearrangement joins TRBV15 to TRBJ1-5; no clear D. CDR1 is LNHNV and CDR2 is YYDKDF in the germline V gene (reference sequence). The V and J ends lost 0 bases and 0 bases respectively, with 9 bases between them. This CDR3 spans 16 amino acids. The CDR3 is CATSRDRGVSNQPQHF. The CDR3 region has the DNA TGTGCCACCAGCAGAGATCGTGGGGTTAGCAATCAGCCCCAGCATTTT. Variable domain in full (rest from reference TRBV15 and TRBJ1-5): DAMVIQNPRYQVTQFGKPVTLSCSQTLNHNVMYWYQQKSSQAPKLLFHYYDKDFNNEADTPDNFQSRRPNTSFCFLDIRSPGLGDTAMYLCATSRDRGVSNQPQHFGDGTRLSIL.

This chain joins TRBV18 and TRBJ1-5, with a possible D match to TRBD1 (6 bases). Trimming left V 3 bases short and J 11 bases short, with 17 bases between. The CDR3 is 14 residues long. CDR1 KGHSH and CDR2 LQKENI come from the germline V gene. The CDR3 region has the DNA TGTGCCAGCTCACCGGGCAGGGGTAGGGAGGCCCAGCATTTT. As protein: CASSPGRGREAQHF.

The chain has TRBV5-1 and TRBJ2-1; 10 bases map to TRBD2. This CDR3 has 15 amino acids. Germline assignment: CDR1 SGHRS and CDR2 YFSETQ. The ends lost 5 bases at V and 10 bases at J; junction bases unmatched: 12. DNA of the CDR3: TGCGCCAGCAGGGTGGGGCTAGCGGGAGTCAGAGAGCAGTTCTTC. Residues: CASRVGLAGVREQFF.

This clonotype showed up many times. The chain has TRBV18 and TRBJ2-7; 8 bases are a match to TRBD1. The germline CDR1 and CDR2 sequences are KGHSH and LQKENI. V trimming: 6 bases; J trimming: 3 bases; junction bases outside the gene matches: 4. The CDR3 runs to 13 residues. Written as DNA, the CDR3 is TGTGCCAGCTCTATTACAGGGGGCTACGAGCAGTACTTC. It encodes CASSITGGYEQYF. The whole variable domain, remainder taken from reference TRBV18 and TRBJ2-7, is NAGVMQNPRHLVRRRGQEARLRCSPMKGHSHVYWYRQLPEEGLKFMVYLQKENIIDESGMPKERFSAEFPKEGPSILRIQQVVRGDSAAYFCASSITGGYEQYFGPGTRLTVT.

CDR3 loop: CASSLNPTAYEQYF. In nucleotides, the CDR3 is TGTGCCAGCAGCTTAAACCCCACAGCCTACGAGCAGTACTTC. The chain recombines TRBV7-9 with TRBJ2-7; D not certain. The CDR3 sequence is 14 residues long. Germline V lookup: CDR1 SEHNR, CDR2 FQNEAQ (reference sequence). V shed 2 bases and J shed 2 bases, with 10 bases lying between them.

There are many counts of this clonotype. The chain combines TRBV5-1 with TRBJ2-1; no definite D call. The V gene lost 2 bases and the J gene lost 3 bases, with 9 bases spanning the gap. Germline CDR1 SGHRS, CDR2 YFSETQ. The CDR3 totals 14 residues. This CDR3 is CASSLALYYNEQFF. The CDR3, as DNA: TGCGCCAGCAGCTTAGCACTATACTACAATGAGCAGTTCTTC.

This clonotype was seen at least ten times. This sequence joins TRBV25-1 and TRBJ1-2, with D hard to call. The CDR3 sequence is 14 residues long. Germline V lookup: CDR1 MGHDK, CDR2 SYGVNS. The germline V and J ends were trimmed by 0 bases and 2 bases, with 7 bases remaining between them. The CDR3 is CASSEYSQNYGYTF. CDR3 bases: TGTGCCAGCAGTGAATACTCACAGAACTATGGCTACACCTTC.

This clonotype was counted at least ten times. The V and J genes are TRBV4-2 and TRBJ1-1, with D perhaps TRBD1 (5 bases). Trimming took 1 base from V and 3 from J, leaving 12 bases between them. This CDR3 has 15 amino acids. Germline CDR1 and CDR2: LGHNA and YNFKEQ. The chain's CDR3 is CASSQGDARDTEAFF. The CDR3 bases are TGTGCCAGCAGCCAAGGGGACGCCCGGGACACTGAAGCTTTCTTT.

This clonotype was detected many times. The chain couples TRBV7-3 to TRBJ2-7; the D gene is possibly TRBD2 (5 bases). The V end was cut by 1 base, the J end by 6 bases, with 13 bases between. The CDR3 length is 14 residues. CDR1 and CDR2 (germline): SGHTA, FQGTGA. CDR3 amino acids: CASSLNPGSTEQYF. DNA of the CDR3: TGTGCCAGCAGCTTAAACCCGGGGAGTACCGAGCAGTACTTC.

Ten or more counts support this clonotype. This chain uses TRBV7-2 with TRBJ2-1; 7 bases match TRBD2. The V segment lost 2 bases and the J segment 4 bases; nucleotides outside the gene matches: 5. The CDR3 loop spans 15 amino acids. The germline V gene encodes CDR1 SGHTA and CDR2 FQGNSA. Here the CDR3 reads CASSLNGGSYNEQFF. CDR3 DNA: TGTGCCAGCAGCTTAAACGGCGGGAGTTACAATGAGCAGTTCTTC.

The J gene is TRBJ2-6, the V gene TRBV6-9, with D unresolved. There are 15 residues in the CDR3. CDR1 is MNHGY, CDR2 SVAAGI, per germline. The ends were cut back, 4 bases at V and 0 bases at J, with 7 bases in the middle. CDR3 sequence (DNA): TGTGCCAGCAGTTTCAGGACCTCTGGGGCCAACGTCCTGACTTTC. Translated, it gives CASSFRTSGANVLTF.

This clonotype was observed at least ten times. This chain joins TRBV4-2 and TRBJ2-3; 8 bases match TRBD2. CDR1 and CDR2 from the germline V gene are LGHNA and YNFKEQ. The CDR3 runs 17 residues. The ends lost 4 bases at V and 6 bases at J; junction bases unmatched: 15. The CDR3 nucleotides read TGTGCCAGCAGCCGCCGAGGAGGGGTCAGCGGGAGCGATACGCAGTATTTT. Its translation is CASSRRGGVSGSDTQYF.

This clonotype was detected many times. The rearrangement joins TRBV29-1 to TRBJ2-7; TRBD1 matches 8 bases. CDR1 and CDR2 (germline): SQVTM, ANQGSEA. V shed 6 bases and J 2 bases; nucleotides not matched to a gene: 3. CDR3 length: 12 residues. The DNA for the CDR3 is TGCAGCGTCGGGACAGGTACCTACGAGCAGTACTTC. Translation: CSVGTGTYEQYF.

The V gene is TRBV6-2 or TRBV6-3, the J gene TRBJ1-2, with D unresolved. CDR3 length equals 13 residues. Trimming left V 6 bases short and J 2 bases short, with 10 bases between. CDR1 and CDR2 from the germline V gene are MNHEY and SVGEGT. CDR3 residues: CASSGFPNYGYTF. The DNA of the CDR3 is TGTGCCAGCAGCGGGTTCCCCAACTATGGCTACACCTTC.

This clonotype came up many times. The V call is TRBV20-1, the J call TRBJ2-3; 9 bases are shared with TRBD1. The CDR3 has 16 amino acids. With 2 bases clipped from V and 1 base from J, the junction kept 7 bases outside the gene matches. CDR1 is DFQATT, CDR2 SNEGSKA, per germline (reference sequence). The CDR3: CSARNQQGAGTDTQYF. The CDR3 DNA follows: TGCAGTGCTAGAAATCAACAGGGGGCAGGCACAGATACGCAGTATTTT.

The chain combines TRBV19 with TRBJ2-2; TRBD1 or TRBD2 may be the D gene (5 bases each). Germline CDR1 and CDR2: LNHDA and SQIVND (reference sequence). V was trimmed by 6 bases and J by 1 base, leaving 15 bases between them. The CDR3 has 16 amino acids. The CDR3 loop is CASRTGAEKNTGELFF. CDR3 DNA sequence: TGTGCCAGTAGAACCGGGGCAGAGAAGAACACCGGGGAGCTGTTTTTT.

This clonotype was counted between two and nine times. The genes are TRBV6-1 and TRBJ1-5; tentatively, D is TRBD1 (5 bases). Germline assignment: CDR1 MNHNS and CDR2 SASEGT. The CDR3 runs to 13 residues. Trimming pared 6 bases from V and 7 bases from J, leaving 13 bases between. CDR3: CASRDIWFQPQHF. The CDR3 nucleotides read TGTGCCAGCAGGGACATTTGGTTCCAGCCCCAGCATTTT.

The chain couples TRBV11-2 to TRBJ2-3; 12 bases are a match to TRBD2. This CDR3 is built from 17 residues. V was pared by 5 bases and J by 5 bases, with 11 bases of the junction left unmatched. Germline V gives CDR1 SGHAT, CDR2 FQNNGV. The CDR3 sequence is CASSPGLAGFTRDTQYF. For the CDR3, the DNA is TGTGCCAGCAGCCCTGGACTAGCGGGATTCACCAGAGATACGCAGTATTTT.

This chain uses TRBV29-1 with TRBJ2-7; weak D call: TRBD1 (6 bases). The CDR3 sequence is 13 residues long. V was cut by 2 bases and J by 3 bases, with 11 bases left in between. The germline V gene has CDR1 SQVTM and CDR2 ANQGSEA. The DNA for the CDR3 is TGCAGCGTTGAACTGGACAGTGACTACGAGCAGTACTTC. Its translation is CSVELDSDYEQYF.

This clonotype was recorded a few times. J is TRBJ1-6 and V is TRBV6-2 or TRBV6-3; tentatively, D is TRBD1 (6 bases). This CDR3 region has 14 residues. The V and J ends lost 4 bases and 7 bases respectively, with 11 bases between them. Germline loops: CDR1 MNHEY, CDR2 SVGEGT. DNA for the CDR3: TGTGCCAGCAGTTCCAGGGGTCCCAATTCACCCCTCCACTTT. This sequence encodes CASSSRGPNSPLHF.

This clonotype occurred many times. The chain combines TRBV28 with TRBJ2-1; D is possibly TRBD1 (6 bases). Germline loops: CDR1 MDHEN, CDR2 SYDVKM. The CDR3 loop spans 16 amino acids. Between the trimmed V and J ends, which lost 2 bases and 2 bases, there was a span of 13 bases. The CDR3 DNA reads as TGTGCCAGCAGTTTAAGGTCTACAGGGCCCTACAATGAGCAGTTCTTC. Amino acid sequence: CASSLRSTGPYNEQFF.

This clonotype came up a few times. The V call is TRBV30, the J call TRBJ2-3; D might be TRBD2 (5 bases). From germline, CDR1 is GTSNPN and CDR2 SVGIG (reference sequence). V dropped 3 bases and J dropped 6 bases, with 10 bases sitting between them. CDR3 length: 12 residues. CDR3: CAWRRGRDTQYF. In nucleotides, the CDR3 is TGTGCCTGGAGGAGAGGGCGGGATACGCAGTATTTT.

J is TRBJ1-5 and V is TRBV28; 7 positions match TRBD1. This CDR3 contains 17 residues. CDR1 and CDR2 from the germline V gene are MDHEN and SYDVKM. With 5 bases clipped from V and 1 base from J, the junction kept 11 bases outside the gene matches. CDR3 sequence: CASSKIYPGGSNQPQHF. CDR3 DNA sequence: TGTGCCAGCAGTAAGATCTATCCAGGGGGGAGCAATCAGCCCCAGCATTTT. Complete variable domain (other parts from reference TRBV28 and TRBJ1-5): DVKVTQSSRYLVKRTGEKVFLECVQDMDHENMFWYRQDPGLGLRLIYFSYDVKMKEKGDIPEGYSVSREKKERFSLILESASTNQTSMYLCASSKIYPGGSNQPQHFGDGTRLSIL.

This clonotype was observed many times. The chain links TRBV12-3 or TRBV12-4 to TRBJ2-2; D ambiguous. The CDR3 runs 14 residues. V lost 3 bases to trimming and J lost 0 bases, with 5 bases between them. CDR3 sequence (DNA): TGTGCCAGCAGTTTTTTCGCGAACACCGGGGAGCTGTTTTTT. It translates to CASSFFANTGELFF.

There are many counts of this clonotype. The chain couples TRBV6-2 or TRBV6-3 to TRBJ2-5; D not certain. Germline V lookup: CDR1 MNHEY, CDR2 SVGEGT. The germline V and J ends were trimmed by 11 bases and 5 bases, with 9 bases remaining between them. The CDR3 has 10 amino acids. In DNA, the CDR3 is TGTGCCTGCGGCTATGAGACCCAGTACTTC. It encodes CACGYETQYF.

In this sample, this clonotype turned up many times. The J gene is TRBJ2-7, the V gene TRBV28, with 10 bases fitting TRBD2. The V gene's germline CDR1 is MDHEN and CDR2 SYDVKM. V was clipped by 1 base and J by 3 bases; unmatched bases: 3. There are 15 residues in the CDR3. CDR3 amino acids: CASSLFLAGVYEQYF. The CDR3, as DNA: TGTGCCAGCAGTTTATTCCTAGCGGGAGTCTACGAGCAGTACTTC.

The genes are TRBV7-8 and TRBJ2-3; D gene unclear. CDR3 size: 16 residues. Germline V gene lookup returns CDR1 SGHVS and CDR2 FQNEAQ. V dropped 1 base and J dropped 5 bases, with 16 bases sitting between them. In DNA, the CDR3 is TGTGCCAGCAGCTTAGGGAGTCCGGAATGGGGAGATACGCAGTATTTT. Protein: CASSLGSPEWGDTQYF.

This clonotype was counted ten times or more. The rearrangement links TRBV29-1 to TRBJ2-3; TRBD2 might be the D (6 bases). This CDR3 spans 16 amino acids. The V and J ends lost 2 bases and 1 base respectively, with 16 bases between them. CDR1 SQVTM and CDR2 ANQGSEA come from the germline V gene. The CDR3 sequence: CSVETRRGLGTDTQYF. In nucleotides, the CDR3 is TGCAGCGTTGAAACGAGGAGGGGTTTAGGCACAGATACGCAGTATTTT.